This record covers a single T cell receptor beta chain. Germline values: CDR1 DFQATT, CDR2 SNEGSKA (reference sequence). This CDR3 spans 14 amino acids. V shed 2 bases and J shed 10 bases, with 20 bases lying between them. The data are from a study of T cells after yellow fever vaccination. Each CDR3 protein gets one entry after TCRdb re-called the 5' RACE reads with MiXCR. The sample carries some 32,000 distinct CDR3 sequences, approximately 7% recorded once. Sequenced material: PBMCs, either bulk or a sorted T-cell subset (CD4+, CD8+, memory, or dextramer-sorted; not recorded which), taken on the day of the first yellow fever vaccination. The source of this sequence is a young man who received the YFV17D yellow fever vaccine. This rearrangement joins TRBV20-1 to TRBJ1-1; weak D call: TRBD1 (5 bases). This chain's CDR3 is CSARHPPGDLGAFF. The CDR3 DNA reads TGCAGTGCTAGACACCCCCCGGGGGATCTCGGAGCTTTCTTT.